The rows below give T cell receptor beta chains drawn from one sample of a study of cytomegalovirus exposure and HLA in healthy donors. Some clones are missing from TCRdb's copy, which holds only in-frame ones; the method was immunoSEQ multiplex PCR. Found here are under 150,000 clones, just under 80% of them singletons; the top ten hold less than 2%. The sample consisted of PBMCs. These receptors all come from a woman aged 40 to 50 in good health and CMV-seronegative. Each CDR3 is given with its conserved first and last residue. D genes are given only for firm matches. The listing skips clone size in some rows; elsewhere it reads once, few, many or a size class.

15	.	TRBV19	TRBJ2-5	.	TGTGCCAGTATGGGAACTAGCAAGGTCGAAGAGACCCAGTACTTC	CASMGTSKVEETQYF
13	.	TRBV19	TRBJ1-5	.	TGTGCCAGGGAGCTTAGAGGCAATCAGCCCCAGCATTTT	CARELRGNQPQHF
14	.	TRBV6-6	TRBJ2-4	TRBD2	TGTGCCAGCAGTCCGCGGGAGACCCAAAACAGTCAGTACTTC	CASSPRETQNSQYF
13	.	TRBV28	TRBJ2-7	TRBD1	TGTGCCAGTTCCGAGGGACAGGTCTACGAGCAGTACTTC	CASSEGQVYEQYF
12	.	TRBV7-8	TRBJ2-7	.	TGTGCCAGCAGCTTAGTTTCCTACGAGCAGTACTTC	CASSLVSYEQYF
16	.	TRBV7-2	TRBJ2-5	TRBD2	TGTGCCAGCAGCACGGTGGGGGGGGGTAGGCGGGAGACCCAGTACTTC	CASSTVGGGRRETQYF
14	.	TRBV7-6	TRBJ2-7	.	TGTGCCAGCAGCTTAAGAGGGAGTCGGAACGAGCAGTACTTC	CASSLRGSRNEQYF
18	.	TRBV2	TRBJ2-7	.	TGTGCCAGCGCGGGGGCCCACCCCCAAAACATAATACAGGGAGACCAGTACTTC	CASAGAHPQNIIQGDQYF
16	.	TRBV29-1	TRBJ1-2	TRBD1	TGCAGCGTTGAAGTGTGGGACAGGGGCGCTAACTATGGCTACACCTTC	CSVEVWDRGANYGYTF
15	few	TRBV14	TRBJ2-7	TRBD2	TGTGCCAGCAGCCAAGGAGCGGGAGGGGCACACGAGCAGTACTTC	CASSQGAGGAHEQYF
17	.	TRBV19	TRBJ1-1	.	TGTGCCAGTAGTTTTATACAGGGTCGGGGAAGGAACACTGAAGCTTTCTTT	CASSFIQGRGRNTEAFF
16	.	TRBV18	TRBJ1-1	.	TGTGCCAGCTCACCAGGTCAGGGCCTCGCGGACACTGAAGCTTTCTTT	CASSPGQGLADTEAFF
17	.	TRBV25-1	TRBJ2-6	TRBD1	TGTGCCAGCAGTGGAAGGTCAGGGGGCACTGGGGCCAACGGCCTGACTTTC	CASSGRSGGTGANGLTF
14	.	TRBV5-4	TRBJ1-2	.	TGTGCCAGCAGCCAGACCGACAGCCTCTATGGCTACACCTTC	CASSQTDSLYGYTF
14	once	TRBV29-1	TRBJ2-5	TRBD2	TGCAGCGTTGGTGAGGCGTCGGGGGGAGAGACCCAGTACTTC	CSVGEASGGETQYF
14	.	TRBV5-1	TRBJ2-3	.	TGCGCCAGCAGCTTGGACAGGGGCACAGATACGCAGTATTTT	CASSLDRGTDTQYF
11	.	TRBV20-1	TRBJ2-1	.	TGCAGTGCCTTCGGAGAGGATGAGCAGTTCTTC	CSAFGEDEQFF
13	once	TRBV7-3	TRBJ1-1	.	TGTGCCAGCAGATTAAGCAGGGAGGCTGAAGCTTTCTTT	CASRLSREAEAFF
16	.	TRBV18	TRBJ2-1	TRBD2	TGTGCCAGCTCACCACTGGGCGGGAGGGCCGACAATGAGCAGTTCTTC	CASSPLGGRADNEQFF
17	.	TRBV9	TRBJ1-6	.	TGTGCCAGCAGCCCCGACCCACAGAGCTCCTATAATTCACCCCTCCACTTT	CASSPDPQSSYNSPLHF
17	few	TRBV28	TRBJ2-7	TRBD1	TGTGCCAGCAGTACAAATACCCTCCGGGACAGGGTCTACGAGCAGTACTTC	CASSTNTLRDRVYEQYF
14	.	TRBV6-5	TRBJ2-7	.	TGTGCCAGCAGCCCCAGGACAGAGAGCTACGAGCAGTACTTC	CASSPRTESYEQYF
15	.	TRBV28	TRBJ1-5	TRBD1	TGTGCCAGCAGTTCCGGGACAGGGTGGGAACAGCCCCAGCATTTT	CASSSGTGWEQPQHF
14	.	TRBV9	TRBJ1-6	.	TGTGCCAGCAGCGTGGGGCAGACTAATTCACCCCTCCACTTT	CASSVGQTNSPLHF
15	.	TRBV4-2	TRBJ2-3	.	TGTGCCAGCAGCCCCCTCGACGGGGGAACAGATACGCAGTATTTT	CASSPLDGGTDTQYF
16	.	TRBV30	TRBJ2-7	.	TGTGCCTGGTCATTCAAGGGGGACCCCAGCTCCTACGAGCAGTACTTC	CAWSFKGDPSSYEQYF
14	.	TRBV10-2	TRBJ1-2	TRBD1	TGCGCCAGCAGCTCTATACAGGGGGCTGGTGGCTACACCTTC	CASSSIQGAGGYTF
18	.	TRBV2	TRBJ2-6	.	TGTGCCAGCAGTGCCAGTCCCGGGACTTTCTCTGGGGCCAACGTCCTGACTTTC	CASSASPGTFSGANVLTF
15	.	TRBV5-1	TRBJ2-1	TRBD1	TGCGCCAGCAGCTTGGAGGGGGACAGGAGGCATGAGCAGTTCTTC	CASSLEGDRRHEQFF
12	.	TRBV6-4	TRBJ1-6	.	TGTGCCAGCAGTTCAGGGAATTCACCCCTCCACTTT	CASSSGNSPLHF
15	few	TRBV28	TRBJ1-1	TRBD1	TGTGCCAGCAGTGCAATCGGACAGGGGGCTGCTGAAGCTTTCTTT	CASSAIGQGAAEAFF
13	few	TRBV4-1	TRBJ2-7	TRBD1	TGCGCCAGCAGCCAAGTAGGGGGCGACGAGCAGTACTTC	CASSQVGGDEQYF
12	.	TRBV5-8	TRBJ1-1	.	TGTGCCAGCGGTGGTGACAGTACGACGTTGGGCTTT	CASGGDSTTLGF
12	few	TRBV10-2	TRBJ1-1	.	TGCGCCAGTGGGACACTGAACACTGAAGCTTTCTTT	CASGTLNTEAFF
15	.	TRBV5-5	TRBJ1-5	.	TGTGCCAGCAGCCCTATTTCAGGAGGGAGTCAGCCCCAGCATTTT	CASSPISGGSQPQHF
16	.	TRBV5-3	TRBJ1-3	TRBD1	TGTGCCACCACACAAGAAAATCCGGACAGGGAAAACACCATATATTTT	CATTQENPDRENTIYF
14	.	TRBV5-4	TRBJ2-4	.	TGTGCCAGCACCGTCCCAGGGGCCAAAAACATTCAGTACTTC	CASTVPGAKNIQYF
14	.	TRBV6-1	TRBJ1-2	TRBD1	TGTGCCAGCAGACAACAGGGGAGTTACTATGGCTACACCTTC	CASRQQGSYYGYTF
14	.	TRBV5-4	TRBJ2-7	.	TGTGCCAGCAGCACGGACAACCTCCCCTACGAGCAGTACTTC	CASSTDNLPYEQYF
14	.	TRBV6-5	TRBJ1-6	.	TGTGCCAGCAGTTACACCCCCCGGAATTCACCCCTCCACTTT	CASSYTPRNSPLHF
15	.	TRBV2	TRBJ1-4	TRBD1	TGTGCCAGCAGGAATCCGCGGGACAGTTGGGAAAAACTGTTTTTT	CASRNPRDSWEKLFF
18	.	TRBV7-5	TRBJ2-6	.	TGTGTCAGAAGCTTAACAGTTCCGGATTTCTCAGGGGCCAACGGCCTGACTTTC	CVRSLTVPDFSGANGLTF
14	.	TRBV7-6	TRBJ1-2	TRBD1	TGTGCCAGCAGCTCGGGACAGGGAGACTATGGCTACACCTTC	CASSSGQGDYGYTF
15	.	TRBV28	TRBJ2-7	TRBD2	TGTGCCAGCAGTACCGTGGCGGGGGGCACCTACGAGCAGTACTTC	CASSTVAGGTYEQYF
14	.	TRBV28	TRBJ2-2	TRBD1	TGTGCCAGCCGACAGGGGGCTTTGGCCGGGGAGCTGTTTTTT	CASRQGALAGELFF
16	.	TRBV5-6	TRBJ2-1	TRBD2	TGTGCCAGCAGCCTCTATCTAGCGGGAGACAACAATGAGCAGTTCTTC	CASSLYLAGDNNEQFF
13	.	TRBV6-1	TRBJ2-7	.	TGTGCCAGCGGTAGGACAGCGCCCTACGAGCAGTACTTC	CASGRTAPYEQYF
13	.	TRBV7-3	TRBJ1-1	.	TGTGCCAGCAGCGCGGACAGCGACACTGAAGCTTTCTTT	CASSADSDTEAFF
14	.	TRBV28	TRBJ1-2	TRBD1	TGTGCCAGCAGCACCGGCGGACAGGGGGCTGTCGACACCTTC	CASSTGGQGAVDTF
14	.	TRBV29-1	TRBJ2-7	.	TGCAGCTCATTCAAGCAGAAGGCGGCATACGAGCAGTACTTC	CSSFKQKAAYEQYF
13	.	TRBV12-5	TRBJ2-5	TRBD2	TGTGCTAGTGGTCAGAGCGGGGGAGAGACCCAGTACTTC	CASGQSGGETQYF
18	.	TRBV7-9	TRBJ1-4	.	TGTGCCAGCAGCTTAGGGGGGGGTCTGGACGGAGGTAATGAAAAACTGTTTTTT	CASSLGGGLDGGNEKLFF
15	.	TRBV7-2	TRBJ2-1	.	TGTGCCAGCAGACGAACAGGGTCTGGGTACAATGAGCAGTTCTTC	CASRRTGSGYNEQFF